This T cell receptor (beta chain) was identified during a study of shared clonotypes between healthy human individuals. Trimming cost V 7 bases and J 8 bases; bases outside gene matches: 11. This CDR3 region has 15 residues. CDR1 and CDR2 from the germline V gene are SGHDN and FVKESK. Assay runs were performed at deep level. Using immunoSEQ multiplex PCR, the repertoire was profiled, and TCRdb retains in-frame clones only, with some absent. The repertoire consists of roughly 400,000 clones, with 95% to 97% occurring once and the leading ten covering approximately 0.3%. All donors qualified as healthy HIV-negative adults and had experienced no recent acute infections or vaccinations. CD8 memory was a combination that joined CD45RO+ cells with CCR7-negative CD45RA+ TemRA cells.

The TCR sequence derives from a man aged 30-40 years in good health. The rearrangement joins TRBV14 to TRBJ2-1; TRBD2 agrees at 10 bases. The sample consisted of memory CD8+ T cells sorted from blood. Subset denoted: CD45RO+ cells pooled with CCR7-negative TemRA cells. The CDR3 nucleotides read TGTGCCAGCACCCGAGCTAGCGGGAGCCTCGATGAGCAGTTCTTC. It translates to CASTRASGSLDEQFF.